This T cell receptor (beta chain) is from a study of blood T cells in healthy people across ages. About the study: About one barcoded beta molecule per two T cells was captured by template switching.

The CDR3 length is 15 residues. CDR1 MNHNS and CDR2 SASEGT come from the germline V gene. Trimming stripped 2 bases from V and 5 bases from J, with 12 bases between. A sample-barcoded 5' primer and a J-beta primer mix were used in a second PCR of about 6 to 12 cycles. CDR3-containing paired-end reads numbering at least 2.5 million came from each sample. MiXCR, run by TCRdb on the 5' RACE reads, gives a single entry per CDR3 protein. The sample contains some 730,000 distinct CDR3 sequences, about a fifth of which appear only once. The TCR sequence derives from a man aged 65-85 years in good health. The V and J genes are TRBV6-1 and TRBJ1-4; tentative D call: TRBD1 (5 bases). The sequencing input was blood. DNA of the CDR3: TGTGCCAGCAGTGAATTCCAGGGCAGAAATGAAAAACTGTTTTTT. It is translated as CASSEFQGRNEKLFF.